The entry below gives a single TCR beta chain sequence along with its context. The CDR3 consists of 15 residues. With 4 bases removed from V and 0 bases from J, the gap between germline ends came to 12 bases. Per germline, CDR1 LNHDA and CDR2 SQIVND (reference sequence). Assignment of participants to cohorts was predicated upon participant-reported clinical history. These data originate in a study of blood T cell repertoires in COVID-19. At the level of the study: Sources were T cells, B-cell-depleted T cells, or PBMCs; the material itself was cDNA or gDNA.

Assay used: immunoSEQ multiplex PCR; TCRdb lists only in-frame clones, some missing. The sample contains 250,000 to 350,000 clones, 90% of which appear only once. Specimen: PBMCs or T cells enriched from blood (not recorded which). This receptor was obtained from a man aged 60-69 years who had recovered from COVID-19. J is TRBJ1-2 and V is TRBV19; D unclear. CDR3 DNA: TGTGCCAGTAGTACACAGCCCGGATCTAACTATGGCTACACCTTC. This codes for CASSTQPGSNYGYTF.